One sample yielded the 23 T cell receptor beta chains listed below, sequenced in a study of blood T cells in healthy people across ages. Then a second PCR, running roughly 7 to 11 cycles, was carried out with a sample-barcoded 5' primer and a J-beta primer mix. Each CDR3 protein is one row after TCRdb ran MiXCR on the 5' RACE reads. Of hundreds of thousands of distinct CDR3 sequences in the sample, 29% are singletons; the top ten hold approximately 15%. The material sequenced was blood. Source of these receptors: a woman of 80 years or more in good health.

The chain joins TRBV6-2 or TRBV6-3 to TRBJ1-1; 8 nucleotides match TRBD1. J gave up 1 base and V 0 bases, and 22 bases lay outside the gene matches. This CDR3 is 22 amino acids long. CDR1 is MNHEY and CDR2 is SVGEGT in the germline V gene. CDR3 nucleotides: TGTGCCAGCAGTTACTCGAAGAAGTATGATTTGCGGGACAGGCGCTCGAACACTGAAGCTTTCTTT. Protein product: CASSYSKKYDLRDRRSNTEAFF.

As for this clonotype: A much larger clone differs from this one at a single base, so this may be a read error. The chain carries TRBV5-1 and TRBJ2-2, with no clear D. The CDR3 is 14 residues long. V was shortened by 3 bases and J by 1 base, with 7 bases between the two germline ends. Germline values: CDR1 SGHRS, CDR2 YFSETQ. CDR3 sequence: CASSWARNTGELFF. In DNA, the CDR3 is TGCGCCAGCAGCTGGGCTAGGAACACCGGGGAGCTGTTTTTT.

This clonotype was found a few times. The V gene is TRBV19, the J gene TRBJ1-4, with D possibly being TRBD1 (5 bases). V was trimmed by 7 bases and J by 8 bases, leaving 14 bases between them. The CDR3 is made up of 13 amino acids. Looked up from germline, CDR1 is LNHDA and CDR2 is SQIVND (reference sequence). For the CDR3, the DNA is TGTGCCAGTATCGGGCAGGGTCGGGAAAAACTGTTTTTT. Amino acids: CASIGQGREKLFF.

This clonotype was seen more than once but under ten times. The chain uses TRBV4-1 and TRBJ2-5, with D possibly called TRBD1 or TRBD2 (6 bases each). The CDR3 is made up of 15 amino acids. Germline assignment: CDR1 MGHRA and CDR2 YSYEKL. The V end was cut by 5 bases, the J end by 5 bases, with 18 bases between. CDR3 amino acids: CASSAQGRFSETQYF. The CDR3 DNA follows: TGCGCCAGCAGCGCTCAGGGGAGGTTTAGTGAGACCCAGTACTTC.

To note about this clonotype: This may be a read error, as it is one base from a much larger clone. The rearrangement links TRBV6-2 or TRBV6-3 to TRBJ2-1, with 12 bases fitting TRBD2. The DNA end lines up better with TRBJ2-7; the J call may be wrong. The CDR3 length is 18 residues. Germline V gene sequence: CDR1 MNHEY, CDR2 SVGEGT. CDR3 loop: CASRKGTSGRPSYNEQYF. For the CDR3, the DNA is TGTGCCAGCAGGAAAGGGACTAGCGGGCGACCCTCCTACAATGAGCAGTACTTC.

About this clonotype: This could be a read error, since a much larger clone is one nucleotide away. CDR3 region: CASSYRVGSGATYNEQYF. The CDR3 DNA reads TGTGCCAGCAGTTACAGGGTCGGTTCCGGGGCCACCTACAATGAGCAGTACTTC. V and J are TRBV6-2 or TRBV6-3 and TRBJ2-7; D may correspond to TRBD1 or TRBD2 (5 bases each). Germline CDR1 and CDR2: MNHEY and SVGEGT. The CDR3 length is 18 residues. The ends were cut back, 2 bases at V and 7 bases at J, with 27 bases in the middle.

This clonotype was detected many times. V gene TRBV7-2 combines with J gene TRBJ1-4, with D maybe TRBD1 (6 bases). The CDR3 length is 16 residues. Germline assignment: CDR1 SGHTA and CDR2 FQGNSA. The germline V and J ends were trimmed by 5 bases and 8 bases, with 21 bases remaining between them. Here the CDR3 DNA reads TGTGCCAGCAGCGGCCGGGGGGCGCCCAGTTCCGAAAAACTGTTTTTT. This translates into CASSGRGAPSSEKLFF.

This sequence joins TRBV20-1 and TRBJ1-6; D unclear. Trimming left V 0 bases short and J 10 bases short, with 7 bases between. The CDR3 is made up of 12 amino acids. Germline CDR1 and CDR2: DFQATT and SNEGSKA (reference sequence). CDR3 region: CSARENSSPLHF. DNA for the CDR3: TGCAGTGCTAGAGAAAACTCCTCACCCCTCCACTTT.

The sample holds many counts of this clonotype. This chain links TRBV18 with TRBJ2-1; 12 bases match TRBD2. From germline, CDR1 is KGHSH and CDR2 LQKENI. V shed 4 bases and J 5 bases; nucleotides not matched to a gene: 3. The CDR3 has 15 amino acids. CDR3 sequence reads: CASSQLAGGNNEQFF. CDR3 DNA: TGTGCCAGCTCACAACTAGCGGGGGGAAACAATGAGCAGTTCTTC.

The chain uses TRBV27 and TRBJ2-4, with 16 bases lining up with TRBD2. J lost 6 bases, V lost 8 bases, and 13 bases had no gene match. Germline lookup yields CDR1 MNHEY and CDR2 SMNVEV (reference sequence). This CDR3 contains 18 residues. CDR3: CASARPGLAGGRGNIQYF. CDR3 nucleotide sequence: TGTGCCAGCGCTCGCCCGGGACTAGCGGGGGGGCGGGGAAACATTCAGTACTTC.

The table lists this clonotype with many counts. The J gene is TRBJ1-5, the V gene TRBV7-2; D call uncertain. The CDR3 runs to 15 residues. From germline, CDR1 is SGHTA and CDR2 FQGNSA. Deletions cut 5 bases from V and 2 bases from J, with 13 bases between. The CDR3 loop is CASSPFTSGNQPQHF. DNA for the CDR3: TGTGCCAGCAGCCCATTTACCAGCGGCAATCAGCCCCAGCATTTT.

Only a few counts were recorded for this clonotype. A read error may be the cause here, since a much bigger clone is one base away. This CDR3 is CASRENGGNTEAFF. The CDR3 DNA reads as TGTGCCAGCAGGGAAAACGGCGGGAACACTGAAGCTTTCTTT. The rearrangement links TRBV6-2 or TRBV6-3 to TRBJ1-1; unclear D gene. CDR3 length equals 14 residues. Trimming removed 6 bases at V and 1 base at J, with 12 bases between. CDR1 and CDR2 (germline): MNHEY, SVGEGT.

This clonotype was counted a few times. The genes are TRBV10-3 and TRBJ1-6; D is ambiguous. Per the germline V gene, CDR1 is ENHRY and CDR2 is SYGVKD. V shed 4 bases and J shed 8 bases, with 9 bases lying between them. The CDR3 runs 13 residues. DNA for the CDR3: TGTGCCATCAGTGGGACGGAGGATTCACCCCTCCACTTT. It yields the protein CAISGTEDSPLHF.

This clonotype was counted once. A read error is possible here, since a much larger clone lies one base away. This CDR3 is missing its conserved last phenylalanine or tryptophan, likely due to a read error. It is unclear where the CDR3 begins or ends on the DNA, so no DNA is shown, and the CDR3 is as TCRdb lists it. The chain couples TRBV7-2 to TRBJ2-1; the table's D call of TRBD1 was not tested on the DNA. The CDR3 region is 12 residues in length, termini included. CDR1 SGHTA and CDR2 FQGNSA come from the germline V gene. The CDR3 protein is CASSPRDREPFL.

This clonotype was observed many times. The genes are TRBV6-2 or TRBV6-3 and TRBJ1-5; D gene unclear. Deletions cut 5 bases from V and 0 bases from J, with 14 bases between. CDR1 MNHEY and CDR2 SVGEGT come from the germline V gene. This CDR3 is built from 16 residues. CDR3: CASSLVRSYSNQPQHF. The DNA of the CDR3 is TGTGCCAGCAGTCTCGTGAGGTCTTATAGCAATCAGCCCCAGCATTTT.

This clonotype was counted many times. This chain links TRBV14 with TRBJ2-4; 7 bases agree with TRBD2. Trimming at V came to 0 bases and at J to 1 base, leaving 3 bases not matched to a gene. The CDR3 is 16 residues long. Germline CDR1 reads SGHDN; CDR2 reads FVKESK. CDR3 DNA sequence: TGTGCCAGCAGCCAAGAGGTCGGGGGGGCCAAAAACATTCAGTACTTC. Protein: CASSQEVGGAKNIQYF.

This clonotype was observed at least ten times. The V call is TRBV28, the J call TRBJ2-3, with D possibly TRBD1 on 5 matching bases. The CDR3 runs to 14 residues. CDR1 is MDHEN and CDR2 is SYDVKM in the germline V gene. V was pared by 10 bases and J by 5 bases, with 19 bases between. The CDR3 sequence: CATHQGFPQDTQYF. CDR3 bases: TGTGCCACCCATCAGGGTTTCCCACAAGATACGCAGTATTTT.

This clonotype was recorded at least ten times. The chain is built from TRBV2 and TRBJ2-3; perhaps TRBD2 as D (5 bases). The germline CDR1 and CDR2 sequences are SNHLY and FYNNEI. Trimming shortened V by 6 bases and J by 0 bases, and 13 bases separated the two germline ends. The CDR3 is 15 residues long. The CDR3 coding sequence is TGTGCCAGCAGGGGTACGGGGATTAGCACAGATACGCAGTATTTT. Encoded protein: CASRGTGISTDTQYF.

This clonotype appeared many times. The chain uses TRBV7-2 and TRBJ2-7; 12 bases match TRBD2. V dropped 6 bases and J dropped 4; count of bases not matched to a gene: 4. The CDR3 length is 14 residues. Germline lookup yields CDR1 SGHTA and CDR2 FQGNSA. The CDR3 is CASSLAGGRYEQYF. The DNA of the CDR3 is TGTGCCAGCAGTCTAGCGGGGGGGCGTTACGAGCAGTACTTC.

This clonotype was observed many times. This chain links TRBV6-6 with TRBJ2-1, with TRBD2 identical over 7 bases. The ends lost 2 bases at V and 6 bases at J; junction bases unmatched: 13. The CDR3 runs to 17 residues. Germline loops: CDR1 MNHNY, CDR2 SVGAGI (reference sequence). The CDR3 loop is CASSYNAGGGGGNEQFF. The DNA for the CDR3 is TGTGCCAGCAGTTACAACGCCGGTGGCGGGGGAGGCAATGAGCAGTTCTTC.

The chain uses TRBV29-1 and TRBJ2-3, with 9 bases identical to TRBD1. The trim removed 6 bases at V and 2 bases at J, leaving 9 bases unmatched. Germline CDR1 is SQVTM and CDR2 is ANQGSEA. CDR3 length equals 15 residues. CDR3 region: CSVPPDRGPTDTQYF. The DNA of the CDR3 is TGCAGCGTGCCTCCGGACAGGGGACCCACAGATACGCAGTATTTT.

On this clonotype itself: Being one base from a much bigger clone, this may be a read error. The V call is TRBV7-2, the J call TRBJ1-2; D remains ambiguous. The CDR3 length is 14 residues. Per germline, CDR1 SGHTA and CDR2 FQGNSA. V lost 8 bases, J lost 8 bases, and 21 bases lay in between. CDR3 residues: CASCPYGEYYGYTF. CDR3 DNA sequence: TGTGCCAGCTGCCCCTACGGGGAATATTACGGCTACACCTTC.

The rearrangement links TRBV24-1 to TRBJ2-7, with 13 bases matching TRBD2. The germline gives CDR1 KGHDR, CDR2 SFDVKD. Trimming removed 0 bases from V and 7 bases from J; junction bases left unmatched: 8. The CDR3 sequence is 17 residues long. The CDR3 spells CATSDLRLAGGRNEQYF. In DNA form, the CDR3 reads TGTGCCACCAGTGATTTGCGACTAGCGGGGGGTCGGAATGAGCAGTACTTC.